This entry lists 4 T cell receptor beta chains sequenced from one sample in a study of PD-1 blockade in classical Hodgkin lymphoma (dated by TCRdb to between 2020 and 2021). Library preparation used the immunoSEQ multiplex PCR assay. The table comes from immuneACCESS by way of TCRdb, which keeps in-frame sequences with V and J called. Part of the clones is missing from these tables; in studies checked, under half for an unresolved V gene and the rest for unknown reasons. The sample contains about 97,000 clones, 75% to 90% of them found a single time. The ten largest clones represent 10% to 15% of the sample. In light of the paper, this sample's time point label describes: cycle 1 day 1 (C1D1), immediately before nivolumab initiation. Every trial patient had relapsed after autologous stem cell transplantation, and cohorts A, B and C differed in prior brentuximab vedotin exposure. The sample in question was peripheral blood mononuclear cells (PBMCs), obtained at baseline. The receptors stem from a human donor with classical Hodgkin lymphoma.

The chain uses TRBV9 and TRBJ2-7; TRBD2 agrees at 7 bases. From germline, CDR1 is SGDLS and CDR2 YYNGEE. J gave up 4 bases and V 0 bases, and 7 bases lay outside the gene matches. CDR3 length: 15 amino acids. The CDR3 DNA reads as TGTGCCAGCAGCGTAGATGGCGGGAGAATTTACGAGCAGTACTTC. Translated, it gives CASSVDGGRIYEQYF.

This clone was observed a few times. This rearrangement joins TRBV7-2 to TRBJ2-3, with unresolved D. Germline CDR1 and CDR2: SGHTA and FQGNSA. The CDR3 consists of 14 residues. V was cut by 3 bases and J by 3 bases, with 10 bases left in between. CDR3 sequence: CASSLGHRTDTQYF. Here the CDR3 DNA reads TGTGCCAGCAGCTTGGGTCACAGAACAGATACGCAGTATTTT.

The V call is TRBV9, the J call TRBJ2-1; possibly TRBD2 for D (6 bases). There are 13 residues in the CDR3. Germline CDR1 and CDR2: SGDLS and YYNGEE. Trimming shortened V by 4 bases and J by 9 bases, and 14 bases separated the two germline ends. CDR3 in amino acids: CASSPPGLLEQFF. Here the CDR3 DNA reads TGTGCCAGCAGCCCTCCGGGACTTCTTGAGCAGTTCTTC.

The chain employs TRBV20-1 and TRBJ2-5; 8 bases are a match to TRBD1. CDR3 length equals 11 residues. V lost 7 bases, J lost 11 bases, and 9 bases stayed unmatched. Germline loops: CDR1 DFQATT, CDR2 SNEGSKA (reference sequence). Here the CDR3 reads CSGTTGESQYF. For the CDR3, the DNA is TGCAGTGGTACGACAGGGGAGTCGCAGTACTTC.